Shown below are 24 T cell receptor gamma chains from a single sample sequenced in a study of gamma delta lymphoproliferative disorders and STAT genes. TCRdb reran clone calling via CATT on the multiplex PCR reads. The table lists over a thousand gamma-chain clones, less than 9.5% of them singletons. The receptor sequences were amplified from genomic DNA of peripheral blood mononuclear cells. Material for sequencing was blood. These TCRs come from a human donor with gamma-delta T-cell large granular lymphocyte leukemia.

This clone is judged medium-sized. It is unclear where the CDR3 begins or ends on the DNA, so no DNA is shown, and the CDR3 is as TCRdb lists it. Called V gene: TRGV11; the J gene was not called. TRGV11 is sorted into the ORF group, with uncertain function. Termini included, the CDR3 measures 19 amino acids. CDR3: CTTVPAGLGNGPYYYKKLF.

This clone is deemed medium-sized. The chain joins TRGV9 to TRGJP2. As TCRdb names no J gene, one was assigned here on the basis of a DNA match to germline. CDR1 is GITISATS, CDR2 ISYDGTV, per germline (reference sequence). The CDR3 sequence is 11 residues long. V trimming: 2 bases; J trimming: 12 bases; junction bases outside the gene matches: 3. CDR3 bases: TGTGCCTTGTGGGAGGAAAGGATCAAGACGTTT. Its protein is CALWEERIKTF.

Judged by abundance, this clone is medium-sized. The rearrangement links TRGV5 to TRGJ1 or TRGJ2. TCRdb offers no J gene call, so here the DNA was matched to germline to obtain one. The CDR3 has 12 residues. The germline V gene encodes CDR1 VINAFY and CDR2 YDVSNSKD. The V segment lost 3 bases and the J segment 3 bases; nucleotides outside the gene matches: 2. This CDR3 is CATWDGYYKKLF. Written as DNA, the CDR3 is TGTGCCACCTGGGACGGTTATTATAAGAAACTCTTT.

This clone was detected only a few times. This chain joins TRGV9 and TRGJP. The J gene, absent from TCRdb, was called here by matching the DNA to germline. Germline V gene sequence: CDR1 GITISATS, CDR2 ISYDGTV (reference sequence). There are 16 residues in the CDR3. J was trimmed by 4 bases and V by 3 bases; bases with no gene match: 3. The CDR3 DNA is TGTGCCTTGTGGGAGATCCAAGAGTTGGGCAAAAAAATCAAGGTATTT. Translation: CALWEIQELGKKIKVF.

In its sample, this clone was seen a few times. It differs at one base from a far larger clone, so likely a read error. Distinct nucleotide sequences in the sample also encode this CDR3. No J gene call was made, and the V gene is TRGV10. TRGV10 is an open reading frame whose function is uncertain. The CDR3 contains 10 residues. The CDR3 DNA follows: TGTGCTGCGTGGGATGACGAGAAACTGTTT. It is translated as CAAWDDEKLF.

In this sample, this clone is medium-sized (0.01 to 0.1%). For the V gene the call is TRGV3; the J gene has no call. The CDR3 runs 10 residues. The germline gives CDR1 VTNTFY, CDR2 YDVSTARD (reference sequence). The CDR3 bases are TGTGCCACCTGGGACAGGCGGGCACTCTTT. Translating it yields CATWDRRALF.

For this clone: The TCRdb record carries a much larger clone's protein, which differs from this DNA's translation at residue 15; a read error is the likely cause, and the protein listed here is the DNA translation. The V gene corresponds to TRGV10; no J gene was called. TRGV10 is treated as an ORF (open reading frame) with a function not yet certain. The CDR3 extends over 16 amino acids. The CDR3, as DNA: TGTGCTGCGTGGGATTATACCGGTGGGACTGGTTGGTTCAAGCTATTT. Protein sequence: CAAWDYTGGTGWFKLF.

This clone was observed at least ten times. The chain links TRGV8 to TRGJ1 or TRGJ2. TCRdb lists no J gene, so it was determined here by aligning the DNA to germline. The CDR3 contains 13 residues. Germline V CDR1 and CDR2: VENAVY, YDSYNSRV. Trimming at V came to 2 bases and at J to 3 bases, leaving 4 bases not matched to a gene. For the CDR3, the DNA is TGTGCCACCTGGGATATGAGTTATTATAAGAAACTCTTT. It is translated as CATWDMSYYKKLF.

This clone is deemed hyperexpanded. The chain uses TRGV4 and TRGJP1. TCRdb does not report a J gene; here it was assigned by matching the DNA to germline references. V dropped 3 bases and J dropped 2; count of bases not matched to a gene: 0. Per the germline V gene, CDR1 is EGSTGY and CDR2 is YDSYTSSV. This CDR3 is built from 13 residues. Written as DNA, the CDR3 is TGTGCCACCTGGGATACCACTGGTTGGTTCAAGATATTT. It yields the protein CATWDTTGWFKIF.

About this clone: No DNA is shown, since the ends of the CDR3 on it are uncertain; the CDR3 is the one TCRdb lists. The V segment is TRGV11, and no J call was made. Being an ORF, TRGV11 has a function that is uncertain. The CDR3 comprises 17 residues, both ends counted. The CDR3 region is CTTVPAGSYTTGWFKIF.

This clone qualifies as medium-sized. A single base separates this from a much larger clone, so it may be a read error. The sample carries other DNA sequences with the same CDR3. The chain is built from TRGV2 and TRGJ1 or TRGJ2. No J gene was available from TCRdb, and it was assigned here by a germline match of the DNA. Trimming took 0 bases from V and 6 from J; bases not matched to a gene: 5. Per the germline V gene, CDR1 is EGSNGY and CDR2 is YDSYNSKV. The CDR3 has 13 amino acids. The CDR3 sequence is CATWDGPRYKKLF. The CDR3, as DNA: TGTGCCACCTGGGACGGGCCTCGTTATAAGAAACTCTTT.

This clone counts as medium-sized (0.01 to 0.1%). The J gene is TRGJP2, the V gene TRGV2. No J segment appears in TCRdb, so it was assigned here by matching the sequence to germline. CDR1 EGSNGY and CDR2 YDSYNSKV come from the germline V gene. CDR3 length: 13 amino acids. V dropped 1 base and J dropped 12; count of bases not matched to a gene: 8. CDR3 in amino acids: CATWDGLGRIKTF. CDR3 nucleotides: TGTGCCACCTGGGACGGCTTGGGGAGGATCAAGACGTTT.

In its sample, this clone ranks as medium-sized. This same CDR3 is encoded by further DNA sequences in the sample. This chain connects TRGV8 to TRGJ1 or TRGJ2. TCRdb carries no J gene annotation; the J gene was assigned here by matching the DNA with germline. This CDR3 comprises 11 residues. Per the germline V gene, CDR1 is VENAVY and CDR2 is YDSYNSRV. Trimming at V came to 4 bases and at J to 7 bases, leaving 4 bases not matched to a gene. The CDR3 region has the DNA TGTGCCACCTGGGAGGGCTATAAGAAACTCTTT. Encoded protein: CATWEGYKKLF.

This clone was seen a few times. The amino acid sequence in TCRdb belongs to a much larger clone and departs from this DNA's translation at residue 5, likely a sequencing read error; the sequence shown is translated from the DNA. The chain has TRGV5 and TRGJ1 or TRGJ2. The J gene, absent from TCRdb, was called here by matching the DNA to germline. Germline CDR1 is VINAFY and CDR2 is YDVSNSKD. The CDR3 consists of 20 residues. The DNA of the CDR3 is TGTGCCACCTGGGGCAGGCTCATCCCACGTACAATATCGAATTATTATAAGAAACTCTTT. This codes for CATWGRLIPRTISNYYKKLF.

This clone was picked up many times. At residue 7, the TCRdb protein departs from the DNA translation, so the protein shown here was derived from the DNA itself. This chain uses TRGV9 with TRGJ1 or TRGJ2. The J gene, absent from TCRdb, was called here by matching the DNA to germline. The CDR3 covers 12 residues. Looked up from germline, CDR1 is GITISATS and CDR2 is ISYDGTV (reference sequence). V lost 0 bases to trimming and J lost 6 bases; unmatched junction nucleotides: 2. The CDR3 nucleotides are TGTGCCTTGTGGGAGGTGCGTTATAAGAAACTCTTT. Protein: CALWEVRYKKLF.

This clone was counted many times. J is TRGJ1 or TRGJ2 and V is TRGV9. TCRdb lists no J gene, so it was determined here by aligning the DNA to germline. Germline values: CDR1 GITISATS, CDR2 ISYDGTV (reference sequence). After removal of 7 bases from V and 2 bases from J, the junction contained 5 bases not matched to a gene. This CDR3 region has 12 residues. CDR3 DNA: TGTGCCTTGTGTACGGATTATTATAAGAAACTCTTT. Translated: CALCTDYYKKLF.

Relative to its sample, this clone is medium-sized. The V gene is TRGV4, the J gene TRGJ1 or TRGJ2. Here the J gene was assigned by germline matching of the DNA, as TCRdb has none. The CDR3 length is 13 residues. Germline V gene sequence: CDR1 EGSTGY, CDR2 YDSYTSSV. Trimming took 2 bases from V and 4 from J; bases not matched to a gene: 5. The CDR3 loop is CATWDARYYKKLF. In DNA form, the CDR3 reads TGTGCCACCTGGGATGCGAGGTATTATAAGAAACTCTTT.

By its share, this clone is medium-sized. The chain couples TRGV2 to TRGJ1 or TRGJ2. No J gene was available from TCRdb, and it was assigned here by a germline match of the DNA. This CDR3 region has 11 residues. The J segment lost 11 bases and the V segment lost 0 bases, leaving 4 bases of the junction unmatched. Germline V gene lookup returns CDR1 EGSNGY and CDR2 YDSYNSKV. The CDR3 sequence is CATWDGREKLF. The CDR3 DNA is TGTGCCACCTGGGACGGGCGGGAGAAACTCTTT.

This clone came up many times. The chain employs TRGV4 and TRGJP2. Here the J gene came from matching the DNA to germline, since TCRdb omits it. The germline gives CDR1 EGSTGY, CDR2 YDSYTSSV. CDR3 length equals 13 residues. V shed 10 bases and J 3 bases; nucleotides not matched to a gene: 8. The CDR3 region is CATSEGSDWIKTF. The CDR3 DNA sequence: TGTGCCACTTCGGAGGGTAGTGATTGGATCAAGACGTTT.

Sample share makes this clone medium-sized. CDR3 in DNA: TGTGCCTTGGGATTTGCGAAACTCTTT. It specifies CALGFAKLF. V and J are TRGV9 and TRGJ1 or TRGJ2. As TCRdb names no J gene, one was assigned here on the basis of a DNA match to germline. J lost 12 bases, V lost 9 bases, and 8 bases had no gene match. The CDR3 contains 9 residues. Germline V gene sequence: CDR1 GITISATS, CDR2 ISYDGTV (reference sequence).

This clone is labeled medium-sized (0.01 to 0.1%). DNA of the CDR3: TGTGCCACCTGGGATACTGGGCATTATAAGAAACTCTTT. Its translation is CATWDTGHYKKLF. The chain is built from TRGV8 and TRGJ1 or TRGJ2. Germline matching of the DNA provided the J gene here, since TCRdb leaves it blank. Germline V gene lookup returns CDR1 VENAVY and CDR2 YDSYNSRV. This CDR3 is built from 13 residues. J lost 5 bases, V lost 2 bases, and 6 bases had no gene match.

Many counts were recorded for this clone. This chain connects TRGV8 to TRGJ1 or TRGJ2. Because TCRdb records no J gene, it was assigned here through a match of the DNA to germline. This CDR3 has 16 residues. Germline loops: CDR1 VENAVY, CDR2 YDSYNSRV. Trimming took 3 bases from V and 0 from J; bases not matched to a gene: 11. The CDR3 sequence is CATWDPTRENYYKKLF. The DNA of the CDR3 is TGTGCCACCTGGGATCCGACGCGAGAGAATTATTATAAGAAACTCTTT.

In its sample, this clone is large. This chain joins TRGV10 and TRGJP1. TCRdb is silent on the J gene; assignment here came from matching the DNA to germline. TRGV10 is given ORF status, its function remaining uncertain. Trimming removed 8 bases from V and 8 bases from J; junction bases left unmatched: 9. CDR3 size: 13 residues. CDR3 DNA sequence: TGTGCTGCGTGGGATTTTAGAGGTTGGTTCAAGATATTT. Translated: CAAWDFRGWFKIF.

This clone is labeled as medium-sized. TCRdb's protein, taken from a much larger clone, differs from this DNA's translation at residue 7, likely owing to a read error; the protein displayed comes from the DNA. The V and J genes are TRGV4 and TRGJ1 or TRGJ2. Since TCRdb gives no J gene, matching the DNA to germline was used here to assign it. V was pared by 0 bases and J by 11 bases, with 7 bases of the junction left unmatched. Per the germline V gene, CDR1 is EGSTGY and CDR2 is YDSYTSSV. The CDR3 extends over 12 amino acids. Here the CDR3 reads CATWDGTFEKLF. The CDR3 DNA reads TGTGCCACCTGGGATGGGACCTTCGAGAAACTCTTT.